This TCR beta chain was identified during a study of blood T cell repertoires in COVID-19. Participant age was about 18 to 89 years, and participants resided in fewer than 30 US areas. Membership in each cohort depended on participant-reported clinical history. Resolution of symptoms, clearance, or two negative PCRs was present in recovered Cohort 3 donors. Only in-frame clones appear in the TCRdb table, and some are missing; sequencing was by immunoSEQ multiplex PCR. The sample carries roughly 250,000 clones, 88% recorded once. CDR1 is SGHVS and CDR2 is FNYEAQ in the germline V gene. CDR3 size: 13 residues. Between the trimmed V and J ends, which lost 1 base and 6 bases, there was a span of 9 bases.

V usage is TRBV7-6 and J usage is TRBJ2-5, with D hard to call. The material sequenced was PBMCs or T cells enriched from blood (not recorded which). The sequence was collected from a woman in her forties or fifties who had recovered from COVID-19. The CDR3 protein is CASSLGAGQTQYF. CDR3 nucleotide sequence: TGTGCCAGCAGCTTAGGGGCCGGTCAGACCCAGTACTTC.